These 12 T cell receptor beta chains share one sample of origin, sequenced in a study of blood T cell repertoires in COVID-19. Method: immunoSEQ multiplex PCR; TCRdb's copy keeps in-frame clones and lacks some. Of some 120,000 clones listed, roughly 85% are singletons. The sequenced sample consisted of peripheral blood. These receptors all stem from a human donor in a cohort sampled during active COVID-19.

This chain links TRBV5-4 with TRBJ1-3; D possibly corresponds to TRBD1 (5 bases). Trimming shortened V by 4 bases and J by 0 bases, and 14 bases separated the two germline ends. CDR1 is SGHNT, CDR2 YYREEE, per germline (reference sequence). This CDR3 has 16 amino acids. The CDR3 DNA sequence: TGTGCCAGCAGCGCTCGCAGGGCCCCCTCTGGAAACACCATATATTTT. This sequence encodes CASSARRAPSGNTIYF.

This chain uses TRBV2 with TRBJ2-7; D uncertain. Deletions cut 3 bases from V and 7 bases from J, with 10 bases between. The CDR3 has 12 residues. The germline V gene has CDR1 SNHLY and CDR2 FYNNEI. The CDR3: CASSDSVVEQYF. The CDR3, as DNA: TGTGCCAGCAGTGACTCGGTAGTGGAGCAGTACTTC.

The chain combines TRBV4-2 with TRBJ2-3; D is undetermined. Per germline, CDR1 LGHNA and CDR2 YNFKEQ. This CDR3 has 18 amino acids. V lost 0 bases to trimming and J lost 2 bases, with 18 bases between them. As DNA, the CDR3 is TGTGCCAGCAGCCAAGAGGGTACGCGGCCTACTACCACAGATACGCAGTATTTT. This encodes CASSQEGTRPTTTDTQYF.

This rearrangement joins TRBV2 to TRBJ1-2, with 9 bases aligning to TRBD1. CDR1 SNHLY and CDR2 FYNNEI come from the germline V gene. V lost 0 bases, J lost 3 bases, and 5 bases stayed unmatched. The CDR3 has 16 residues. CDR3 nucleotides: TGTGCCAGCAGTGAAGCGCGACAGGGGGACGACTATGGCTACACCTTC. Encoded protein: CASSEARQGDDYGYTF.

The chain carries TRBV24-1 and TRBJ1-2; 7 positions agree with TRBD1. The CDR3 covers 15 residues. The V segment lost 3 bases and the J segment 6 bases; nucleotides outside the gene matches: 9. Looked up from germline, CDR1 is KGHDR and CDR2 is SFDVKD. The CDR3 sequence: CATSDRAGTENGYTF. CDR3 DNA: TGTGCCACCAGTGATCGGGCCGGGACAGAAAATGGCTACACCTTC.

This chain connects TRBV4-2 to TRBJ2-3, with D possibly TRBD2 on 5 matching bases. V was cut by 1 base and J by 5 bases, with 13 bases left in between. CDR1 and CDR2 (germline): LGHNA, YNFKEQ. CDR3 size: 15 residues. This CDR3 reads CASSQGSRVIDTQYF. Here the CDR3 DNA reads TGTGCCAGCAGCCAAGGGTCGCGGGTGATAGATACGCAGTATTTT.

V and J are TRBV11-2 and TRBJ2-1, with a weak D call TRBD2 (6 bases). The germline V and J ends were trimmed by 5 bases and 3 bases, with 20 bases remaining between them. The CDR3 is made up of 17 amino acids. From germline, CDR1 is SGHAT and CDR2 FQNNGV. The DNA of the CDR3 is TGTGCCAGCAGCCCTTCCTTGCGGGGCCTCTACTACAATGAGCAGTTCTTC. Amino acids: CASSPSLRGLYYNEQFF.

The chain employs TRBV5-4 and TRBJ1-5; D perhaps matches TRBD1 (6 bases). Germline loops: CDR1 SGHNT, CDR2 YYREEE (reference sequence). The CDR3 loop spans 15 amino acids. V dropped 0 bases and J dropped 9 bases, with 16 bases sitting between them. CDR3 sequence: CASSLDLQGPWPQHF. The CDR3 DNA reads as TGTGCCAGCAGCTTGGACCTACAGGGTCCTTGGCCCCAGCATTTT.

The CDR3 region is CSASGDSDNEQFF. The CDR3 DNA sequence: TGCAGCGCTTCCGGAGACAGCGACAATGAGCAGTTCTTC. The chain couples TRBV29-1 to TRBJ2-1; D is possibly TRBD1 (5 bases). The germline V gene encodes CDR1 SQVTM and CDR2 ANQGSEA. Deletions cut 7 bases from V and 5 bases from J, with 15 bases between. The CDR3 covers 13 residues.

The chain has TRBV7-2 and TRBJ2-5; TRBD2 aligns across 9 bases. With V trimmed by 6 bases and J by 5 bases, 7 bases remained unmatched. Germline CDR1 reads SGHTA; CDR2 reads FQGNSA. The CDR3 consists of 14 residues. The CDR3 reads CASRQPAGGETQYF. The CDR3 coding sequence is TGTGCCAGCAGACAGCCAGCGGGAGGCGAGACCCAGTACTTC.

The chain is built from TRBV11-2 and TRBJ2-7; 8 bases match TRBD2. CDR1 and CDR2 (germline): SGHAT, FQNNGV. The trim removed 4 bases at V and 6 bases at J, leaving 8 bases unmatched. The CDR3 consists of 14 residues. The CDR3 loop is CASSSTSGTSEQYF. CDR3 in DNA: TGTGCCAGCAGCTCCACATCCGGGACTAGCGAGCAGTACTTC.

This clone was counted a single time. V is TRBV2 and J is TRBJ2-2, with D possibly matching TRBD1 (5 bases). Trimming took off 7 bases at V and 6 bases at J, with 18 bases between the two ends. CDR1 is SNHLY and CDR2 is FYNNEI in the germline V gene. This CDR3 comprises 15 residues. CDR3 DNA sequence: TGTGCCAGCACTTTCCAGGGCCCAGGGTCCGGGGAGCTGTTTTTT. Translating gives CASTFQGPGSGELFF.